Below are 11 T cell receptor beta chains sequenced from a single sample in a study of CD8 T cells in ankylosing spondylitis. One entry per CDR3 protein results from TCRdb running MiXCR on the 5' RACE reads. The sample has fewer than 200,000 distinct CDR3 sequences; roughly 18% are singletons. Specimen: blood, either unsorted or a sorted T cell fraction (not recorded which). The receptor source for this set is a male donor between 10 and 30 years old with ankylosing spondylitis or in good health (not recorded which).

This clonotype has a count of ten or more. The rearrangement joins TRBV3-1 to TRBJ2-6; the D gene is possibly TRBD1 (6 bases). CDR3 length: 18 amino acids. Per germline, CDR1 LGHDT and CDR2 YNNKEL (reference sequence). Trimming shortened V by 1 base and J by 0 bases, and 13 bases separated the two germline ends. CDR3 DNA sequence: TGTGCCAGCAGCCAAGGAGGGGGTCGGGGCTCTGGGGCCAACGTCCTGACTTTC. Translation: CASSQGGGRGSGANVLTF.

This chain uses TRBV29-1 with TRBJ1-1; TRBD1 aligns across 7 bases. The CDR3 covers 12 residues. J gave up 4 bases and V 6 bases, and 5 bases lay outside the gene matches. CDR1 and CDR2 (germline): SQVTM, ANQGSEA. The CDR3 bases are TGCAGCGTGTTACAGGGGAGCACTGAAGCTTTCTTT. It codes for CSVLQGSTEAFF. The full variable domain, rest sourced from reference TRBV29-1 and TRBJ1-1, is SAVISQKPSRDICQRGTSLTIQCQVDSQVTMMFWYRQQPGQSLTLIATANQGSEATYESGFVIDKFPISRPNLTFSTLTVSNMSPEDSSIYLCSVLQGSTEAFFGQGTRLTVV.

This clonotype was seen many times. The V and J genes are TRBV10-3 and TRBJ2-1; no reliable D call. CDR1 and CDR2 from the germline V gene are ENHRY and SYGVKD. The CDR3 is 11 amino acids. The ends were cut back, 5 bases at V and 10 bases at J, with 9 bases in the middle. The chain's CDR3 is CAISILQEQFF. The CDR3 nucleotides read TGTGCCATCAGTATACTACAGGAGCAGTTCTTC.

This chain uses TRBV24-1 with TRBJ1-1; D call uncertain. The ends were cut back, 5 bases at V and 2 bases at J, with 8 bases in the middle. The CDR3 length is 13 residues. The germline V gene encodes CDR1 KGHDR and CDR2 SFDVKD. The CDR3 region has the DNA TGTGCCACCAGTGCGGCGGGAAACACTGAAGCTTTCTTT. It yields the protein CATSAAGNTEAFF.

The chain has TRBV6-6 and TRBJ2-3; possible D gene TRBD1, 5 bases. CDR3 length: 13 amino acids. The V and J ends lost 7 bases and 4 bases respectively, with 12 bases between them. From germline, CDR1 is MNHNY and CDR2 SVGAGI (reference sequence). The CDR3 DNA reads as TGTGCCAGCACCACGGCAGGGTCAGATACGCAGTATTTT. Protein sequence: CASTTAGSDTQYF.

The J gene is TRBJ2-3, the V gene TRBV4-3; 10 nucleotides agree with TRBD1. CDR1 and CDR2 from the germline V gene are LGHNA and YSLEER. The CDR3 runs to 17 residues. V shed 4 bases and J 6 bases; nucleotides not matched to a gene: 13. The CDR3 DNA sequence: TGCGCCAGCAGCCGCTTACTCCGGGACAGGGGAGGGGATACGCAGTATTTT. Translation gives CASSRLLRDRGGDTQYF.

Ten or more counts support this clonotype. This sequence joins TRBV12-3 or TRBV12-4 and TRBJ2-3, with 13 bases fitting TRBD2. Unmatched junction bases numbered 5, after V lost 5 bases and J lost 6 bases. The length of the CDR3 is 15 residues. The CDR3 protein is CASSRLAGGSDTQYF. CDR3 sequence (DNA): TGTGCCAGCAGTCGACTAGCGGGAGGATCGGATACGCAGTATTTT.

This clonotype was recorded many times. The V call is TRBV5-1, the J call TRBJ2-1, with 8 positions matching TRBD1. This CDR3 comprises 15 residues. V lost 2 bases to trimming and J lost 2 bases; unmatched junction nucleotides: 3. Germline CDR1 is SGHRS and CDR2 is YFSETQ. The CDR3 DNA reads TGCGCCAGCAGCTTTGGGACAGGCACCTACAATGAGCAGTTCTTC. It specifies CASSFGTGTYNEQFF.

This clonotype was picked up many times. This chain's CDR3 is CASRDTGGRTEAFF. CDR3 nucleotides: TGTGCCAGCAGAGATACAGGGGGGAGGACTGAAGCTTTCTTT. The chain couples TRBV6-5 to TRBJ1-1; the match to TRBD1 covers 8 bases. CDR3 size: 14 residues. Germline V lookup: CDR1 MNHEY, CDR2 SVGAGI. Trimming removed 6 bases from V and 5 bases from J; junction bases left unmatched: 8.

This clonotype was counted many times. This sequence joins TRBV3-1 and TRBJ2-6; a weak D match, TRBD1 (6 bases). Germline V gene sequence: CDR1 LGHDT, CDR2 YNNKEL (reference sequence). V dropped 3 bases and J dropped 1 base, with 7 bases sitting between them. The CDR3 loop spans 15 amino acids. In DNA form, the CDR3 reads TGTGCCAGCAGCCATGGACAGTCTGGGGCCAACGTCCTGACTTTC. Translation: CASSHGQSGANVLTF. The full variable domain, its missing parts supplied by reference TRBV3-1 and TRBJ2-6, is DTAVSQTPKYLVTQMGNDKSIKCEQNLGHDTMYWYKQDSKKFLKIMFSYNNKELIINETVPNRFSPKSPDKAHLNLHINSLELGDSAVYFCASSHGQSGANVLTFGAGSRLTVL.

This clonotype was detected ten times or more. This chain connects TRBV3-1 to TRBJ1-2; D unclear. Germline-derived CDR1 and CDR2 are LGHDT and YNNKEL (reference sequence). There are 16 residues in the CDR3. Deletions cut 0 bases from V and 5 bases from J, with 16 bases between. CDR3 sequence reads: CASSQDLGSSFYGYTF. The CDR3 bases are TGTGCCAGCAGCCAAGATTTGGGCAGCTCTTTTTATGGCTACACCTTC. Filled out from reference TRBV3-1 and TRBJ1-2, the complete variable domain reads DTAVSQTPKYLVTQMGNDKSIKCEQNLGHDTMYWYKQDSKKFLKIMFSYNNKELIINETVPNRFSPKSPDKAHLNLHINSLELGDSAVYFCASSQDLGSSFYGYTFGSGTRLTVV.